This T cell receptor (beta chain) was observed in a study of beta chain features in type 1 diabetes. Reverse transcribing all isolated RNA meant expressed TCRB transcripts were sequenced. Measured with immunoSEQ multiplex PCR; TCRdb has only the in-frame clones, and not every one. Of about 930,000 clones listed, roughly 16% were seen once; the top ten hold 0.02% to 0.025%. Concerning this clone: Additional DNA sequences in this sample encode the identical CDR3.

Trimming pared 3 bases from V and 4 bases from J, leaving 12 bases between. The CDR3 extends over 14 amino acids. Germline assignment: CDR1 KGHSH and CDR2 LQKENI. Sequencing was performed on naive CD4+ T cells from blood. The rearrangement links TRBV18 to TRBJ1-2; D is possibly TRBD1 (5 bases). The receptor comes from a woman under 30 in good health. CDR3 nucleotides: TGTGCCAGCTCACCGAGCGAGGGGAGCTATGGCTACACCTTC. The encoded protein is CASSPSEGSYGYTF.